This T cell receptor (beta chain) was captured by sequencing in a study of T cell repertoires in cytomegalovirus infection. Study as a whole: HLA-B-restricted CMV epitopes that are well studied were used alongside recently identified HLA-C-restricted ones.

TCRdb reanalysed the reads using MiXCR and keeps one entry per CDR3 protein. The sample has some 500,000 distinct CDR3 sequences; 25% to 35% are singletons. Concerning this clonotype itself: Antigen: not known.

The receptor comes from a human donor in good health (CMV status not recorded). Some clones in this sample may be carry-over from other donors' samples. Source: cultured PBMCs, taken from culture after CMV antigen stimulation.

DNA for the CDR3: TGTGCCAGCAGTTTTTTCCGGGGGGCAAATGAAAAACTGTTTTTT. It encodes CASSFFRGANEKLFF. This chain links TRBV28 with TRBJ1-4; possible D gene TRBD1, 6 bases. Trimming cost V 3 bases and J 5 bases, with 13 bases left between them. The CDR3 spans 15 residues. Germline-derived CDR1 and CDR2 are MDHEN and SYDVKM.